The 5 T cell receptor beta chains in this list originate from one sample, sequenced in a study of early T cells in non-severe SARS-CoV-2 infection. TCRdb re-analysed the 5' RACE reads in MiXCR, keeping a single row per CDR3 protein. The sample consists of 55,000 to 65,000 distinct CDR3 sequences, around 12% of them appearing once. The specimen sequenced was whole blood. These receptors were taken from an adult who was a healthcare worker with PCR-confirmed SARS-CoV-2 infection or an uninfected control (not recorded which).

This clonotype was found a few times. The chain combines TRBV30 with TRBJ1-2; 7 bases fit TRBD1. The germline gives CDR1 GTSNPN, CDR2 SVGIG (reference sequence). The CDR3 totals 14 residues. With V trimmed by 5 bases and J by 3 bases, 9 bases remained unmatched. CDR3 residues: CAWLPGGGYYGYTF. Written as DNA, the CDR3 is TGTGCCTGGTTGCCAGGGGGTGGGTACTATGGCTACACCTTC.

This clonotype was observed many times. The rearrangement joins TRBV5-1 to TRBJ2-3; 9 bases fit TRBD1. Germline V gene lookup returns CDR1 SGHRS and CDR2 YFSETQ. V trimming: 4 bases; J trimming: 5 bases; junction bases outside the gene matches: 5. The CDR3 totals 14 residues. CDR3 nucleotides: TGCGCCAGCAGCCTGACAGGGGGAGAAGATACGCAGTATTTT. It specifies CASSLTGGEDTQYF.

This clonotype has a handful of counts. The chain combines TRBV24-1 with TRBJ2-3; D is perhaps TRBD1 or TRBD2 (6 bases each). Germline V gene lookup returns CDR1 KGHDR and CDR2 SFDVKD. The CDR3 has 14 residues. The V and J ends lost 10 bases and 5 bases respectively, with 18 bases between them. CDR3 nucleotide sequence: TGTGCCACTTCTGAGGGGGGCCCGAAAGATACGCAGTATTTT. Encoded protein: CATSEGGPKDTQYF.

This clonotype has just a few counts. The chain recombines TRBV4-1 with TRBJ2-5; TRBD2 is a possible D gene (6 bases). Deletions cut 2 bases from V and 4 bases from J, with 8 bases between. Germline V gene sequence: CDR1 MGHRA, CDR2 YSYEKL. The CDR3 contains 13 residues. DNA of the CDR3: TGCGCCAGCAGCCAAAGCGGGCCAGAGACCCAGTACTTC. Amino acids: CASSQSGPETQYF.

This clonotype was counted only a few times. The chain has TRBV7-3 and TRBJ2-1; 12 nucleotides agree with TRBD2. J gave up 8 bases and V 4 bases, and 15 bases lay outside the gene matches. Per germline, CDR1 SGHTA and CDR2 FQGTGA. This CDR3 is built from 18 residues. CDR3 nucleotide sequence: TGTGCCAGCAGCTCCAGAGGAGGACTAGCGGGATCCCCCGATGAGCAGTTCTTC. Translation: CASSSRGGLAGSPDEQFF.